The 28 T cell receptor beta chains presented below share a single source sample, sequenced in a study of CXCR3-negative and CXCR3-positive naive CD8 T cells. The TRB cDNA libraries were prepared by 5' RACE with UMI labels. One entry per CDR3 protein, without DNA, is what TCRdb gives after re-calling the 5' RACE reads. This sample's clone table lists approximately 56,000 distinct CDR3 sequences. The sequenced material came from memory CD8+ T cells from blood. Receptors were obtained from a human donor in good health. Some clones in this sample may be carry-over from other donors' samples.

The chain recombines TRBV28 with TRBJ2-7; the D gene TCRdb calls, TRBD2, cannot be checked with no DNA. CDR3 length: 19 residues. Germline CDR1 reads MDHEN; CDR2 reads SYDVKM. The CDR3 spells CASSLVIGTSGGGGYEQYF.

The CDR3 reads CASSPGGRLATDTQYF. This chain links TRBV7-2 with TRBJ2-3; TCRdb's D call of TRBD1 is untestable without DNA. CDR1 and CDR2 from the germline V gene are SGHTA and FQGNSA. The CDR3 length is 16 residues. Combining the CDR3 with reference TRBV7-2 and TRBJ2-3 gives the whole variable domain GAGVSQSPSNKVTEKGKDVELRCDPISGHTALYWYRQSLGQGLEFLIYFQGNSAPDKSGLPSDRFSAERTGGSVSTLTIQRTQQEDSAVYLCASSPGGRLATDTQYFGPGTRLTVL.

V gene TRBV6-5 combines with J gene TRBJ1-5; the D gene TCRdb calls, TRBD1, cannot be checked with no DNA. The CDR3 runs to 13 residues. CDR1 is MNHEY, CDR2 SVGAGI, per germline. CDR3 residues: CASSYGGFQPQHF.

Frequency places this clonotype as large. J is TRBJ2-7 and V is TRBV20-1; TCRdb's assignment of TRBD1 cannot be checked, as there is no DNA. Germline V gene lookup returns CDR1 DFQATT and CDR2 SNEGSKA (reference sequence). The CDR3 is made up of 16 amino acids. CDR3 residues: CSADAPTGARDYEQYF.

The chain is built from TRBV6-5 and TRBJ1-1; TCRdb lists TRBD1, though no DNA is available to test this call. The CDR3 totals 14 residues. From germline, CDR1 is MNHEY and CDR2 SVGAGI. The chain's CDR3 is CASSLRSGTPEAFF.

J is TRBJ2-7 and V is TRBV5-5; TCRdb names TRBD1, which stays unverified in the absence of DNA. CDR1 SGHKS and CDR2 YYEKEE come from the germline V gene (reference sequence). This CDR3 has 14 residues. This CDR3 is CASSPGHGAGEQYF.

The V call is TRBV12-3 or TRBV12-4, the J call TRBJ2-7; absent DNA, TCRdb's TRBD1 call cannot be checked. The CDR3 consists of 16 residues. The CDR3 reads CASSATGMYTDYEQYF.

The rearrangement uses TRBV12-3 or TRBV12-4 and TRBJ2-7. The CDR3 contains 13 residues. The CDR3 sequence is CASSLGQSYEQYF.

This rearrangement joins TRBV5-1 to TRBJ1-1. The CDR3 sequence is 12 residues long. The germline CDR1 and CDR2 sequences are SGHRS and YFSETQ. This chain's CDR3 is CASSLVVGEAFF.

The chain employs TRBV9 and TRBJ2-7; the TRBD1 assignment by TCRdb is unverifiable without DNA. Germline V gives CDR1 SGDLS, CDR2 YYNGEE. The CDR3 is 14 amino acids. The CDR3 here is CASSVRDSSYEQYF. Looking up the rest from reference TRBV9 and TRBJ2-7 gives the full variable domain: DSGVTQTPKHLITATGQRVTLRCSPRSGDLSVYWYQQSLDQGLQFLIQYYNGEERAKGNILERFSAQQFPDLHSELNLSSLELGDSALYFCASSVRDSSYEQYFGPGTRLTVT.

The CDR3 spells CASLDSGTVYYEQYF. The gene calls are TRBV2 and TRBJ2-7; TCRdb designates TRBD1, a call that cannot be tested without DNA. The V gene's germline CDR1 is SNHLY and CDR2 FYNNEI. The CDR3 extends over 15 amino acids. The entire variable domain, with the rest obtained from reference TRBV2 and TRBJ2-7, is as follows: EPEVTQTPSHQVTQMGQEVILRCVPISNHLYFYWYRQILGQKVEFLVSFYNNEISEKSEIFDDQFSVERPDGSNFTLKIRSTKLEDSAMYFCASLDSGTVYYEQYFGPGTRLTVT.

CDR3 sequence reads: CASSILPGQADGYTF. The genes are TRBV19 and TRBJ1-2; TCRdb selects TRBD1, and the lack of DNA leaves this call unchecked. CDR3 length equals 15 residues. Germline CDR1 is LNHDA and CDR2 is SQIVND (reference sequence).

The chain employs TRBV28 and TRBJ2-7; the TRBD1 assignment by TCRdb is unverifiable without DNA. CDR1 is MDHEN and CDR2 is SYDVKM in the germline V gene. The CDR3 has 14 amino acids. The CDR3 region is CASSPTATSYEQYF. The entire variable domain, with the rest obtained from reference TRBV28 and TRBJ2-7, is as follows: DVKVTQSSRYLVKRTGEKVFLECVQDMDHENMFWYRQDPGLGLRLIYFSYDVKMKEKGDIPEGYSVSREKKERFSLILESASTNQTSMYLCASSPTATSYEQYFGPGTRLTVT.

The chain joins TRBV3-1 to TRBJ2-7; there is no DNA to check the TCRdb D call of TRBD1. Germline CDR1 LGHDT, CDR2 YNNKEL (reference sequence). The CDR3 covers 16 residues. CDR3 sequence reads: CASSPDRGGTTYEQYF.

J is TRBJ2-5 and V is TRBV28; TCRdb's D call, TRBD1, is unchecked because there is no DNA. The CDR3 runs 14 residues. CDR1 MDHEN and CDR2 SYDVKM come from the germline V gene. The CDR3 sequence: CASSPSWGTGGLDF.

This chain uses TRBV19 with TRBJ2-7. The CDR3 extends over 11 amino acids. Germline V gene lookup returns CDR1 LNHDA and CDR2 SQIVND (reference sequence). The CDR3 reads CASSDLSEQYF. The full variable domain, with the rest looked up from reference TRBV19 and TRBJ2-7, is DGGITQSPKYLFRKEGQNVTLSCEQNLNHDAMYWYRQDPGQGLRLIYYSQIVNDFQKGDIAEGYSVSREKKESFPLTVTSAQKNPTAFYLCASSDLSEQYFGPGTRLTVT.

The chain carries TRBV12-3 or TRBV12-4 and TRBJ2-7. The CDR3 consists of 14 residues. CDR3 protein: CASSFGGNSYGQYF.

The V gene is TRBV19, the J gene TRBJ2-7; without DNA, the TCRdb call of TRBD1 cannot be checked. Germline CDR1 and CDR2: LNHDA and SQIVND (reference sequence). The CDR3 is made up of 12 amino acids. The CDR3 spells CASSIGGVEQYF.

This chain joins TRBV9 and TRBJ1-5; checking the TCRdb D call of TRBD1 is not possible without DNA. The CDR3 length is 17 residues. In germline, CDR1 is SGDLS, CDR2 YYNGEE. The CDR3 loop reads CASSGGLGGGSNQPQHF.

The gene calls are TRBV7-9 and TRBJ1-2; TCRdb's D call of TRBD1 is untestable without DNA. This CDR3 is built from 13 residues. Germline V gene lookup returns CDR1 SEHNR and CDR2 FQNEAQ (reference sequence). CDR3: CASSWGSFYGYTF.

The chain joins TRBV20-1 to TRBJ2-7; no DNA is available, so the TRBD2 call from TCRdb remains unchecked. The CDR3 has 11 residues. From germline, CDR1 is DFQATT and CDR2 SNEGSKA (reference sequence). The chain's CDR3 is CSARLDYEQYF.

The chain recombines TRBV20-1 with TRBJ2-1; TCRdb lists TRBD1, though no DNA is available to test this call. The CDR3 spans 14 residues. The germline CDR1 and CDR2 sequences are DFQATT and SNEGSKA (reference sequence). CDR3 residues: CSASNRGRNNEQFF.

This sequence joins TRBV10-2 and TRBJ2-2; there is no DNA to check the TCRdb D call of TRBD2. Germline lookup yields CDR1 WSHSY and CDR2 SAAADI. The CDR3 is 15 amino acids. The CDR3 loop is CASSTSETNTGELFF.

This chain links TRBV7-3 with TRBJ2-7; the D call of TRBD1 rests on TCRdb alone, since no DNA is present to check it. The CDR3 spans 15 residues. Germline loops: CDR1 SGHTA, CDR2 FQGTGA. The CDR3 here is CASSLTRDRVYEQYF.

The gene calls are TRBV16 and TRBJ1-6; no DNA is available, so the TRBD1 call from TCRdb remains unchecked. The germline V gene has CDR1 KGHSY and CDR2 FQNENV. This CDR3 has 15 amino acids. This CDR3 is CASGDPDRGNSPLHF.

The chain carries TRBV7-6 and TRBJ2-7. The CDR3 contains 13 residues. Germline V gives CDR1 SGHVS, CDR2 FNYEAQ. CDR3 sequence: CASSFSTTYEQYF.

CDR3 region: CASSQDLAGAQETQYF. The chain couples TRBV4-1 to TRBJ2-5; the D gene TCRdb calls, TRBD1, cannot be checked with no DNA. Germline V gene data show CDR1 as MGHRA and CDR2 as YSYEKL. This CDR3 comprises 16 residues.

The chain carries TRBV29-1 and TRBJ2-2; the D gene TCRdb calls, TRBD2, cannot be checked with no DNA. CDR1 SQVTM and CDR2 ANQGSEA come from the germline V gene. This CDR3 has 14 amino acids. The CDR3 here is CSVEAGGLSGELFF.